A selection of T cell receptor beta chains follows, all from one sample in a study of blood T cell repertoires in COVID-19. Measured with immunoSEQ multiplex PCR; TCRdb has only the in-frame clones, and not every one. Of more than 40,000 clones listed, around 86% are singletons. The sequenced material came from peripheral blood. The receptors were gathered from an elderly woman with acute or convalescent COVID-19. CDR3s leave out the opening cysteine and the closing phenylalanine or tryptophan. Each record gives: V gene, CDR3 protein.

V gene: TRBV6-5; CDR3 protein: ASSAGGPSTDTQY
V gene: TRBV30; CDR3 protein: AWTLGTSNNEQF
V gene: TRBV5-6; CDR3 protein: ASSPRGEGTQY
V gene: TRBV3-1/TRBV3-2; CDR3 protein: ASSQAWRPGNTIY
V gene: TRBV5-1; CDR3 protein: ASNLQLAGGFNNEQF
V gene: TRBV11-2; CDR3 protein: ASSLGQQNTEAF
V gene: TRBV19; CDR3 protein: ASSNQGVANTGELF
V gene: TRBV2; CDR3 protein: ASSPASTEAF
V gene: TRBV12-2; CDR3 protein: ASRLAGLAGGTNEQF
V gene: TRBV19; CDR3 protein: ASSIQGADSPLH
V gene: TRBV14; CDR3 protein: ASSQDRRNEQF
V gene: TRBV27; CDR3 protein: ASSLRAGYGYT
V gene: TRBV18; CDR3 protein: ASSRTSGGDEQF
V gene: TRBV5-1; CDR3 protein: ASRRGSGATDTQY
V gene: TRBV29-1; CDR3 protein: SVGGSGGRETQY
V gene: TRBV10-2; CDR3 protein: ASSEFRGGNQPQH
V gene: TRBV7-2; CDR3 protein: ASSSPGTGIYEQY
V gene: TRBV5-1; CDR3 protein: ASSRGGDTEAF
V gene: TRBV3-1/TRBV3-2; CDR3 protein: ASSFRQGATNEKLF